The clone carrying this T cell receptor beta chain is a singleton in its sample. This entry is derived from a study of Ad26.COV2.S vaccination and SARS-CoV-2 variants. The CDR3 extends over 14 amino acids. Trimming removed 0 bases from V and 8 bases from J, with 10 bases in between. Germline values: CDR1 PRHDT, CDR2 FYEKMQ (reference sequence). The protocol was immunoSEQ multiplex PCR, while the TCRdb copy is restricted to in-frame clones and leaves out a portion. The sample lists roughly 330,000 clones, 85% to 90% occurring once. Treatment defined: 15 to 20 received Ad26.COV2.S at low or high dose, single or two shots; a few received placebo; per-sample allocation not given. Collection of samples fell on day 63 after the first vaccine or placebo injection. As its vector, the vaccine had Ad26, which expressed Wuhan-strain SARS-CoV-2 spike.

The starting material was peripheral blood, obtained in a trial of Ad26.COV2.S vaccine versus placebo. The rearrangement uses TRBV13 and TRBJ1-4, with D possibly being TRBD1 (5 bases). The receptor was derived from a person aged 18 to 59 who received the Ad26.COV2.S COVID-19 vaccine or a placebo. The CDR3 coding sequence is TGTGCCAGCAGCTTAGGAGGGGCTCGGGAAAAACTGTTTTTT. It encodes CASSLGGAREKLFF.